What follows are 29 T cell receptor beta chains derived from one specimen sequenced in a study of blood T cell repertoires in COVID-19. TCRdb keeps only in-frame clones here, not all; method: immunoSEQ multiplex PCR. This sample carries some 130,000 clones, about 91% of them seen once, and the ten largest clones take around a tenth. The sample consisted of peripheral blood. The receptor source for this set is a man aged 50 to 60 with acute or convalescent COVID-19.

V gene TRBV2 combines with J gene TRBJ1-1, with a tentative D call TRBD1 (5 bases). Trimming pared 6 bases from V and 1 base from J, leaving 9 bases between. The germline gives CDR1 SNHLY, CDR2 FYNNEI. CDR3 length equals 13 residues. CDR3: CASSGDRNTEAFF. Here the CDR3 DNA reads TGTGCCAGCAGCGGAGACAGGAACACTGAAGCTTTCTTT.

V is TRBV28 and J is TRBJ1-3; unclear D gene. V lost 2 bases and J 3 bases, leaving 8 bases between the germline ends. CDR1 is MDHEN and CDR2 is SYDVKM in the germline V gene. The CDR3 runs to 14 residues. The CDR3 sequence: CASSLRQVGNTIYF. The CDR3 DNA follows: TGTGCCAGCAGTTTAAGGCAGGTTGGAAACACCATATATTTT.

The chain is built from TRBV12-5 and TRBJ1-6; a weak D match, TRBD1 (5 bases). Trimming took off 7 bases at V and 7 bases at J, with 14 bases between the two ends. The CDR3 has 14 residues. CDR1 is LGHNT and CDR2 is FRNRAP in the germline V gene. DNA of the CDR3: TGTGCTAGTGCACCACGGGGGGGGAATTCACCCCTCCACTTT. It codes for CASAPRGGNSPLHF.

V usage is TRBV6-6 and J usage is TRBJ2-4; possible D gene TRBD1, 5 bases. CDR3 length: 15 residues. Germline loops: CDR1 MNHNY, CDR2 SVGAGI (reference sequence). Between the trimmed V and J ends, which lost 8 bases and 1 base, there was a span of 15 bases. The CDR3 DNA sequence: TGTGCCAGCGATAAAGGACAAGCGGCCAAAAACATTCAGTACTTC. Translation: CASDKGQAAKNIQYF.

The chain carries TRBV5-1 and TRBJ1-5, with 8 positions matching TRBD1. The CDR3 is made up of 15 amino acids. The V gene end was trimmed by 2 bases and the J gene end by 5 bases; junction bases not matched to a gene: 6. In germline, CDR1 is SGHRS, CDR2 YFSETQ. The CDR3 DNA sequence: TGCGCCAGCAGCTTCGGGACAGGACCACATCAGCCCCAGCATTTT. It codes for CASSFGTGPHQPQHF.

This chain connects TRBV30 to TRBJ1-1; TRBD1 is a possible D gene (5 bases). Looked up from germline, CDR1 is GTSNPN and CDR2 is SVGIG (reference sequence). CDR3 size: 13 residues. The ends were cut back, 5 bases at V and 0 bases at J, with 10 bases in the middle. The CDR3: CAWGRTLNTEAFF. DNA for the CDR3: TGTGCCTGGGGTAGGACATTGAACACTGAAGCTTTCTTT.

The chain links TRBV3-1 (or the pseudogene TRBV3-2) to TRBJ1-2, with 9 positions matching TRBD1. V shed 3 bases, J shed 12 bases, and the junction held 5 bases outside the gene matches. CDR1 and CDR2 from the germline V gene are LGHDT and YNNKEL (reference sequence). CDR3 length: 12 residues. CDR3 residues: CASSQAGTGNTF. As DNA, the CDR3 is TGTGCCAGCAGCCAGGCCGGGACAGGGAACACCTTC.

The chain has TRBV10-1 and TRBJ2-7, with TRBD1 identical over 9 bases. Germline-derived CDR1 and CDR2 are WNHNN and SYGVQD (reference sequence). V was clipped by 8 bases and J by 6 bases; unmatched bases: 8. The CDR3 sequence is 13 residues long. Written as DNA, the CDR3 is TGCGCCAGCCAACCGGGACAGGGCGGCGAGCAGTACTTC. It encodes CASQPGQGGEQYF.

This chain links TRBV7-2 with TRBJ2-1, with TRBD1 identical over 7 bases. V lost 5 bases to trimming and J lost 2 bases; unmatched junction nucleotides: 6. Germline CDR1 reads SGHTA; CDR2 reads FQGNSA. The CDR3 contains 15 residues. The DNA of the CDR3 is TGTGCCAGCAGCCCATCGGGACAGCCCTACAATGAGCAGTTCTTC. Translated: CASSPSGQPYNEQFF. The full variable domain, its missing parts supplied by reference TRBV7-2 and TRBJ2-1, is GAGVSQSPSNKVTEKGKDVELRCDPISGHTALYWYRQSLGQGLEFLIYFQGNSAPDKSGLPSDRFSAERTGGSVSTLTIQRTQQEDSAVYLCASSPSGQPYNEQFFGPGTRLTVL.

The CDR3 DNA sequence: TGTGCCAGCAGTTTAAGGGCTCCGGGAACAGGGAGCTCTGGGGCCAACGTCCTGACTTTC. Amino acid sequence: CASSLRAPGTGSSGANVLTF. The gene calls are TRBV27 and TRBJ2-6; TRBD1 is a possible D gene (6 bases). This CDR3 region has 20 residues. V dropped 2 bases and J dropped 0 bases, with 20 bases sitting between them. Germline CDR1 reads MNHEY; CDR2 reads SMNVEV (reference sequence).

In regard to this clone: Sequence at one end of the junction differs from germline and may be a read error. The chain uses TRBV7-2 and TRBJ2-7, with D perhaps matching TRBD1 (5 bases). The CDR3 spans 16 residues. Germline CDR1 reads SGHTA; CDR2 reads FQGNSA. The CDR3 coding sequence is TGTGCCAGCAGCTTAGTTCAGGGAATCCCTTCCTTCGAGCAGTACTTC. The encoded protein is CASSLVQGIPSFEQYF.

The chain employs TRBV3-1 (or the pseudogene TRBV3-2) and TRBJ1-2; D is uncertain. Trimming stripped 2 bases from V and 8 bases from J, with 9 bases between. Germline V gene data show CDR1 as LGHDT and CDR2 as YNNKEL (reference sequence). The CDR3 loop spans 12 amino acids. CDR3 bases: TGTGCCAGCAGCCAACTTGGTGGCGGCTACACCTTC. Protein: CASSQLGGGYTF.

This clone was detected a few times. The chain employs TRBV5-1 and TRBJ2-6; tentatively, D is TRBD1 (5 bases). Looked up from germline, CDR1 is SGHRS and CDR2 is YFSETQ. Trimming stripped 9 bases from V and 4 bases from J, with 14 bases between. The CDR3 extends over 14 amino acids. The CDR3 is CATRRGTGANVLTF. Written as DNA, the CDR3 is TGCGCCACTAGAAGGGGTACCGGGGCCAACGTCCTGACTTTC. Full variable domain (missing parts from reference TRBV5-1 and TRBJ2-6): KAGVTQTPRYLIKTRGQQVTLSCSPISGHRSVSWYQQTPGQGLQFLFEYFSETQRNKGNFPGRFSGRQFSNSRSEMNVSTLELGDSALYLCATRRGTGANVLTFGAGSRLTVL.

As for this clone: Mismatch with germline at one junction end may stem from a read error. The chain carries TRBV7-8 and TRBJ1-1, with D uncertain. Germline assignment: CDR1 SGHVS and CDR2 FQNEAQ. The CDR3 is 13 residues long. Written as DNA, the CDR3 is TGTGCCAGCAGCCGGAACCTGAACTCTGAAGCTTTCTTT. This gives the protein CASSRNLNSEAFF.

This clone has only one observation. The chain carries TRBV5-1 and TRBJ1-6, with 7 positions matching TRBD1. Germline loops: CDR1 SGHRS, CDR2 YFSETQ. The J segment lost 7 bases and the V segment lost 0 bases, leaving 7 bases of the junction unmatched. The CDR3 has 16 residues. As DNA, the CDR3 is TGCGCCAGCAGCTTGGGCCCCGGGACAGCCAATTCACCCCTCCACTTT. Translating it yields CASSLGPGTANSPLHF.

The chain employs TRBV18 and TRBJ2-3, with 12 bases fitting TRBD1. V was clipped by 3 bases and J by 3 bases; unmatched bases: 4. Germline CDR1 KGHSH, CDR2 LQKENI. The CDR3 runs to 16 residues. The CDR3: CASSPLGQGATDTQYF. The DNA of the CDR3 is TGTGCCAGCTCACCGCTGGGACAGGGGGCAACAGATACGCAGTATTTT.

The V and J genes are TRBV5-4 and TRBJ1-1; 8 bases fit TRBD1. Germline V lookup: CDR1 SGHNT, CDR2 YYREEE (reference sequence). Losses at the gene ends were 5 bases for V and 11 bases for J; bases not matched to a gene: 14. The CDR3 consists of 14 residues. CDR3 region: CASSSRTGTGGAFF. DNA of the CDR3: TGTGCCAGCAGTTCACGAACCGGGACAGGCGGGGCTTTCTTT.

The genes are TRBV5-1 and TRBJ2-3; no firm D call. V was shortened by 0 bases and J by 4 bases, with 12 bases between the two germline ends. The CDR3 sequence is 15 residues long. The germline gives CDR1 SGHRS, CDR2 YFSETQ. The CDR3 spells CASSLAPGWADTQYF. CDR3 in DNA: TGCGCCAGCAGCTTGGCTCCGGGTTGGGCAGATACGCAGTATTTT.

The chain recombines TRBV29-1 with TRBJ2-5; TRBD1 might be the D (6 bases). Germline V gene lookup returns CDR1 SQVTM and CDR2 ANQGSEA. This CDR3 has 15 residues. V was shortened by 6 bases and J by 4 bases, with 21 bases between the two germline ends. The CDR3 region has the DNA TGCAGCGTAGTTACTTTACAGGGCCCCGGAGAGACCCAGTACTTC. It translates to CSVVTLQGPGETQYF.

The chain links TRBV6-1 to TRBJ1-1; D is uncertain. V shed 0 bases and J shed 7 bases, with 12 bases lying between them. The CDR3 has 14 residues. The V gene's germline CDR1 is MNHNS and CDR2 SASEGT. CDR3: CASSEALRGYEAFF. In DNA, the CDR3 is TGTGCCAGCAGTGAAGCGCTTCGAGGCTATGAAGCTTTCTTT.

The chain employs TRBV6-6 and TRBJ1-2; 8 bases are shared with TRBD1. Trimming took 6 bases from V and 3 from J; bases not matched to a gene: 6. CDR3 length equals 14 residues. The germline CDR1 and CDR2 sequences are MNHNY and SVGAGI (reference sequence). The CDR3 nucleotides read TGTGCCAGCAGGGACAGGGAAAACTACTATGGCTACACCTTC. This sequence encodes CASRDRENYYGYTF.

V gene TRBV18 combines with J gene TRBJ1-1; D gene unclear. The V end was cut by 3 bases, the J end by 7 bases, with 9 bases between. Germline V gene data show CDR1 as KGHSH and CDR2 as LQKENI. The length of the CDR3 is 12 residues. Written as DNA, the CDR3 is TGTGCCAGCTCACCCGAGACTGGTGAAGCTTTCTTT. Its translation is CASSPETGEAFF. Variable domain in full (rest from reference TRBV18 and TRBJ1-1): NAGVMQNPRHLVRRRGQEARLRCSPMKGHSHVYWYRQLPEEGLKFMVYLQKENIIDESGMPKERFSAEFPKEGPSILRIQQVVRGDSAAYFCASSPETGEAFFGQGTRLTVV.

J is TRBJ2-2 and V is TRBV7-6, with D hard to call. The germline gives CDR1 SGHVS, CDR2 FNYEAQ. V was clipped by 2 bases and J by 0 bases, with 7 bases between them. This CDR3 region has 15 residues. The CDR3 loop is CASSLLLANTGELFF. The CDR3 DNA reads as TGTGCCAGCAGCTTACTCCTAGCGAACACCGGGGAGCTGTTTTTT.

The chain couples TRBV6-5 to TRBJ2-1; D not certain. Germline V gene data show CDR1 as MNHEY and CDR2 as SVGAGI. The CDR3 is 15 amino acids. V gave up 8 bases and J gave up 0 bases, with 14 bases separating them. The CDR3 spells CASAAGLHSYNEQFF. In DNA form, the CDR3 reads TGTGCCAGCGCCGCAGGCTTACACTCCTACAATGAGCAGTTCTTC.

The chain joins TRBV5-5 to TRBJ1-4; D might be TRBD1 (6 bases). This CDR3 contains 14 residues. The V gene lost 2 bases and the J gene lost 5 bases, with 10 bases spanning the gap. The germline CDR1 and CDR2 sequences are SGHKS and YYEKEE (reference sequence). The CDR3 here is CASSLQGGNEKLFF. The CDR3 bases are TGTGCCAGCAGCTTACAAGGGGGAAATGAAAAACTGTTTTTT.

This chain joins TRBV12-5 and TRBJ1-2; D gene uncertain. This CDR3 has 14 amino acids. Germline-derived CDR1 and CDR2 are LGHNT and FRNRAP. Trimming removed 7 bases at V and 7 bases at J, with 19 bases between. CDR3 amino acids: CASVGSTDIPGYTF. CDR3 DNA: TGTGCTAGTGTCGGGAGCACCGACATCCCTGGCTACACCTTC.

The chain links TRBV11-3 to TRBJ1-1; no clear D. Germline lookup yields CDR1 SGHNT and CDR2 YENEEA. V was trimmed by 3 bases and J by 3 bases, leaving 5 bases between them. This CDR3 comprises 12 residues. Here the CDR3 reads CASSLSDTEAFF. CDR3 in DNA: TGTGCCAGCAGCTTGTCAGACACTGAAGCTTTCTTT.

This clone was picked up a small number of times. J is TRBJ2-5 and V is TRBV7-9, with TRBD2 as a possible D gene (5 bases). V dropped 4 bases and J dropped 1 base, with 22 bases sitting between them. CDR3 length: 18 residues. Germline V gene lookup returns CDR1 SEHNR and CDR2 FQNEAQ (reference sequence). For the CDR3, the DNA is TGTGCCAGCAGCTCGCGACAACCGCAACGAGGACTCCAAGAGACCCAGTACTTC. It specifies CASSSRQPQRGLQETQYF.

This chain joins TRBV6-5 and TRBJ1-1; no clear D. Germline V gives CDR1 MNHEY, CDR2 SVGAGI. Trimming cost V 10 bases and J 3 bases, with 9 bases left between them. The CDR3 contains 11 residues. The DNA of the CDR3 is TGTGCCACTTTACAGTACACTGAAGCTTTCTTT. Residues: CATLQYTEAFF.